This record concerns one TCR beta chain sequence. Its specificity is unknown. This specimen belongs to a study of monozygotic twins with inflammatory bowel disease. Study findings and constraints: Ultimately, a single strong signal or clonotype associated with IBD was not supported.

This CDR3 spans 14 amino acids. CDR1 and CDR2 (germline): SGHTA, FQGNSA. With eight separate reactions per sample, the authors made cDNA. UMIs with a 6-nucleotide sample barcode were added by template switching. TCRdb reprocessed the 5' RACE reads, keeping one entry per CDR3 protein, no DNA. The table lists roughly 200,000 distinct CDR3 sequences. This sequence originates from a human donor with ulcerative colitis or Crohn's disease, or a healthy co-twin of an affected twin (not recorded which). The sample comprised blood. V and J are TRBV7-2 and TRBJ2-7; with no DNA, the TCRdb D assignment of TRBD2 cannot be verified. CDR3 protein: CASSLGGSFSEQYF. The whole variable domain, filled in from reference TRBV7-2 and TRBJ2-7, reads GAGVSQSPSNKVTEKGKDVELRCDPISGHTALYWYRQSLGQGLEFLIYFQGNSAPDKSGLPSDRFSAERTGGSVSTLTIQRTQQEDSAVYLCASSLGGSFSEQYFGPGTRLTVT.